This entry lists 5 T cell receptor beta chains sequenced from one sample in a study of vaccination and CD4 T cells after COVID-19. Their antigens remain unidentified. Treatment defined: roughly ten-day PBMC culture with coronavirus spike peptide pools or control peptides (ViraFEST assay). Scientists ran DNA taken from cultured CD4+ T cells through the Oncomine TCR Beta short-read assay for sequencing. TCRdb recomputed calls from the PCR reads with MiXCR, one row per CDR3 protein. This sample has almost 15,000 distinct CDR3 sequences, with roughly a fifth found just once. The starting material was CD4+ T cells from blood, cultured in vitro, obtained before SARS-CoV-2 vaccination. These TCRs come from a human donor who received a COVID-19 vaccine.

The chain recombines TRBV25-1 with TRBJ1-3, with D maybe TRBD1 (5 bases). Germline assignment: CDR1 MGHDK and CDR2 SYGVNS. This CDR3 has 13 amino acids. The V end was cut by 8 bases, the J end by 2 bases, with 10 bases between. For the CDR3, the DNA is TGTGCCAGCCTCTCCAGGGCTGGAAACACCATATATTTT. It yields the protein CASLSRAGNTIYF.

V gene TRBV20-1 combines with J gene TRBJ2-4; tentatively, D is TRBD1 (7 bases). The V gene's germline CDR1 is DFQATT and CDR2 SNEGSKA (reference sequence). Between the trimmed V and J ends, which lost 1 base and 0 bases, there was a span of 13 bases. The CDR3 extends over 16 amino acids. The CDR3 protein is CSARGGQGGAKNIQYF. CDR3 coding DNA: TGCAGTGCTAGAGGGGGCCAGGGGGGAGCCAAAAACATTCAGTACTTC.

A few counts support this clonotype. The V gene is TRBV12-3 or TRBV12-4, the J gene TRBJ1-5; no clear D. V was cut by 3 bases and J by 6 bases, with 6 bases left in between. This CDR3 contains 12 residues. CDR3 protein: CASSFGVQPQHF. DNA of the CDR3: TGTGCCAGCAGTTTTGGGGTTCAGCCCCAGCATTTT.

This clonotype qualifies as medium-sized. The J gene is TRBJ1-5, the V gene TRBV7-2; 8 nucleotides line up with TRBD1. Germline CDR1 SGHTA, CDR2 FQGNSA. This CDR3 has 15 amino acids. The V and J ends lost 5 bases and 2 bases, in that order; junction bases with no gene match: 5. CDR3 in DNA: TGTGCCAGCAGCGTCAGGGGGCTTGGCAATCAGCCCCAGCATTTT. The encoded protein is CASSVRGLGNQPQHF.

Written as DNA, the CDR3 is TGCAGTGCACAGGGACTAGCGGAGTATACTAGCACAGATACGCAGTATTTT. The encoded protein is CSAQGLAEYTSTDTQYF. The chain has TRBV20-1 and TRBJ2-3, with 11 bases aligning to TRBD2. The CDR3 has 17 amino acids. V lost 6 bases to trimming and J lost 0 bases; unmatched junction nucleotides: 11. Germline CDR1 reads DFQATT; CDR2 reads SNEGSKA (reference sequence).